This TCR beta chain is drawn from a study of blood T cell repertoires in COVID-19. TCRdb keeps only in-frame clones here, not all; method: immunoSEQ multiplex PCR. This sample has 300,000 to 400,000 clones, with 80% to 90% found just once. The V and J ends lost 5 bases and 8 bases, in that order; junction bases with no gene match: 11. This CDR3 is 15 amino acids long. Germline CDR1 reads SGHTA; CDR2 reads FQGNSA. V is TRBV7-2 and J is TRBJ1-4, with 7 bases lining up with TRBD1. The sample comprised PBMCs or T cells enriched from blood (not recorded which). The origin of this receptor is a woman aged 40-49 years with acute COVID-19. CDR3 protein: CASSTTGASKEKLFF. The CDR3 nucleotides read TGTGCCAGCAGCACAACAGGGGCCTCAAAGGAAAAACTGTTTTTT.